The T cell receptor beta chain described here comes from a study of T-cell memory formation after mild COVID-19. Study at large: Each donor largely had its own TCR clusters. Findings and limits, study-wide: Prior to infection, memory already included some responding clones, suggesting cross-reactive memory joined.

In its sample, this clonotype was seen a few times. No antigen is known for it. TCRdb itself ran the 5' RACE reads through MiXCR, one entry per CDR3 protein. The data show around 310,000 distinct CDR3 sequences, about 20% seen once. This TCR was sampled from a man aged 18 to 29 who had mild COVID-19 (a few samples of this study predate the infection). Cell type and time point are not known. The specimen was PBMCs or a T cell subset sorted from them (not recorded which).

The CDR3: CASSYSLIGELFF. CDR3 coding DNA: TGTGCCAGCAGTTACTCGCTCATCGGGGAGCTGTTTTTT. The chain carries TRBV6-2 or TRBV6-3 and TRBJ2-2, with unresolved D. The CDR3 spans 13 residues. Looked up from germline, CDR1 is MNHEY and CDR2 is SVGEGT. The V end lost 0 bases, the J end lost 7 bases, and 6 bases lay between the germline ends.